This TCR beta chain appears in the sequencing data of a study of blood T cell repertoires in COVID-19. Germline V lookup: CDR1 MDHEN, CDR2 SYDVKM. The CDR3 is 15 residues long. After removal of 6 bases from V and 0 bases from J, the junction contained 7 bases not matched to a gene. The repertoire was sequenced with immunoSEQ multiplex PCR; TCRdb's copy has only in-frame clones and lacks some. The top ten clones hold roughly 19% of a sample with roughly 110,000 clones, roughly 91% of them seen once. The rearrangement uses TRBV28 and TRBJ1-2; 7 bases align to TRBD1. The receptor was isolated from a human donor with acute or convalescent COVID-19. The donor label of this sample is uncertain. Sequencing input: peripheral blood. The CDR3, as DNA: TGTGCCAGCAGCCTCGGGGACAGAGCTAACTATGGCTACACCTTC. It is translated as CASSLGDRANYGYTF.